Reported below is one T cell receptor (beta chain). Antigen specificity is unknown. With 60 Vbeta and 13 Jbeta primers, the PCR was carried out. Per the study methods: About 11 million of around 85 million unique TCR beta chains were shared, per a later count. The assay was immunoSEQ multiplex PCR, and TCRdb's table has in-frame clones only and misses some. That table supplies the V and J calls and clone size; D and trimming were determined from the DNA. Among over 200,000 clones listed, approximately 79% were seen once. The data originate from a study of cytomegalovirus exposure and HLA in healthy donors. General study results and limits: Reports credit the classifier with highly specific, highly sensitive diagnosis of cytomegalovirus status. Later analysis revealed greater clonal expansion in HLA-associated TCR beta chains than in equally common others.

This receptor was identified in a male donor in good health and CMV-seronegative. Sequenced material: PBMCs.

The CDR3 DNA reads TGCGCCAGCAGCCGATCAATGGACAGGGTGGATGGCACAGATACGCAGTATTTT. Translation: CASSRSMDRVDGTDTQYF. The V gene is TRBV5-1, the J gene TRBJ2-3; TRBD1 matches at 8 bases. The CDR3 length is 18 residues. V dropped 4 bases and J dropped 1; count of bases not matched to a gene: 14. The germline V gene has CDR1 SGHRS and CDR2 YFSETQ.